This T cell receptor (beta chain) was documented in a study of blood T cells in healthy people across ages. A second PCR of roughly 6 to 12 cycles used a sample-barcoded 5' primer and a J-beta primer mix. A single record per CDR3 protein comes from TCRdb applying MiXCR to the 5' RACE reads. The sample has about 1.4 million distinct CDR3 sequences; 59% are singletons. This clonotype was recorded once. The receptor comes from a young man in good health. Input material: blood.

CDR3 DNA sequence: TGTGCCAGCATCTCGACAGTACCTTCCTACGAGCAGTACTTC. This translates into CASISTVPSYEQYF. The rearrangement uses TRBV6-2 or TRBV6-3 and TRBJ2-7; D possibly corresponds to TRBD1 (5 bases). Trimming shortened V by 7 bases and J by 1 base, and 14 bases separated the two germline ends. The germline gives CDR1 MNHEY, CDR2 SVGEGT. This CDR3 has 14 residues.